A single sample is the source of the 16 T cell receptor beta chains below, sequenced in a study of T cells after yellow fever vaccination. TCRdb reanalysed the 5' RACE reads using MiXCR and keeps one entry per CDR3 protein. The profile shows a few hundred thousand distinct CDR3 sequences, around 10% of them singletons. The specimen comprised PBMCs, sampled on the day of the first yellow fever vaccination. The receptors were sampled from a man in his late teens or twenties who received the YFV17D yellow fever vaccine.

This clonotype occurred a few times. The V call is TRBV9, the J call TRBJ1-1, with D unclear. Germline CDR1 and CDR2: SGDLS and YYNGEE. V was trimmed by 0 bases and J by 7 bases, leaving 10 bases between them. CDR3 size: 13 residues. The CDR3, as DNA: TGTGCCAGCAGCGTAGTATCGGGGTTTGAAGCTTTCTTT. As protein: CASSVVSGFEAFF.

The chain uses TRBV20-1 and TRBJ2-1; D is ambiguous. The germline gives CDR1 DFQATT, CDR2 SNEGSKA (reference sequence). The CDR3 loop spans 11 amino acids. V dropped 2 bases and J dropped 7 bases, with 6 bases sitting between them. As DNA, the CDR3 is TGCAGTGCTAGACCTCTGAATGAGCAGTTCTTC. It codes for CSARPLNEQFF.

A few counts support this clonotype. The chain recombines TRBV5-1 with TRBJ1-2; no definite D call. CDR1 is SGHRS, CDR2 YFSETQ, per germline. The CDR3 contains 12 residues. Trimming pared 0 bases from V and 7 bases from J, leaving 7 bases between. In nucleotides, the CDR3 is TGCGCCAGCAGCTTGGAGCGGGGTGGCTACACCTTC. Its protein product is CASSLERGGYTF.

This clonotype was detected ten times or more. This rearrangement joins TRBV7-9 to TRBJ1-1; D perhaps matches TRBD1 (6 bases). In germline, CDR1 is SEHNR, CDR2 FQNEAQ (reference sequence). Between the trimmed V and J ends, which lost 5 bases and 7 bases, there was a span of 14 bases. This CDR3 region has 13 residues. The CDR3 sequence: CASSTGGTLEAFF. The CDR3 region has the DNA TGTGCCAGCAGCACTGGGGGGACACTTGAAGCTTTCTTT.

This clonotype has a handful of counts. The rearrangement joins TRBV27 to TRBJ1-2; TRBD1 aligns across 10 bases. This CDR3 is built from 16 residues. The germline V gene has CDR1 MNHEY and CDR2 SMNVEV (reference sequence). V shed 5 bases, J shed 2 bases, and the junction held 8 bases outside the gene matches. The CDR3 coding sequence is TGTGCCAGCAGTCACAAACCGGGACAGGGGAACTATGGCTACACCTTC. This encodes CASSHKPGQGNYGYTF.

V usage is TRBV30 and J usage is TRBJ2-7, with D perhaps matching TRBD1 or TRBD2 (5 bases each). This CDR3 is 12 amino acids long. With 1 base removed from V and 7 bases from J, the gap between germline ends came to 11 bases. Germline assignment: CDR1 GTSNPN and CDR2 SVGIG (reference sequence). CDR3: CAWSAGTLEQYF. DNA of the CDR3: TGTGCCTGGAGTGCAGGGACGTTAGAGCAGTACTTC.

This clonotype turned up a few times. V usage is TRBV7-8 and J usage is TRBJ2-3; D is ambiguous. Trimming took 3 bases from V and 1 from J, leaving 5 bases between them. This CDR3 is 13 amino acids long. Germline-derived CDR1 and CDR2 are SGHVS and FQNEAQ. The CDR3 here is CASSFSRTDTQYF. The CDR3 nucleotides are TGTGCCAGCAGCTTCAGCCGCACAGATACGCAGTATTTT.

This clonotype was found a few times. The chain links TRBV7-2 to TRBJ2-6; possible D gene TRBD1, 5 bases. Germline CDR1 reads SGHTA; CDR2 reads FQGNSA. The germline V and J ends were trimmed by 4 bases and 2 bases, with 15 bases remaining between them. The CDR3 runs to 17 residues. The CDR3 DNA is TGTGCCAGCAGCTCCGGTCCTGGGGCAGCTGGGGCCAACGTCCTGACTTTC. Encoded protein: CASSSGPGAAGANVLTF.

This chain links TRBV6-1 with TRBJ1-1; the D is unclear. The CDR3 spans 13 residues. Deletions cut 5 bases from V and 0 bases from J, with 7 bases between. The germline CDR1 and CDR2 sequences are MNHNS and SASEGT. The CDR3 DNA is TGTGCCAGCAGTCAATCACTGAACACTGAAGCTTTCTTT. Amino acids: CASSQSLNTEAFF.

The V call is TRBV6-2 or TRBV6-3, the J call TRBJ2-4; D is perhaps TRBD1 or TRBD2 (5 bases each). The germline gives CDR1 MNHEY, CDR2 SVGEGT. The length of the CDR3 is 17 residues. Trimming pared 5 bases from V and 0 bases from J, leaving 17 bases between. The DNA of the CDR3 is TGTGCCAGCAGTAATACCGGGACGTACGTAGCCAAAAACATTCAGTACTTC. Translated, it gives CASSNTGTYVAKNIQYF.

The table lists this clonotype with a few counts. CDR3 nucleotide sequence: TGTGCCAGTAGTACTGGGGAACCCGAGCAGTACTTC. Its translation is CASSTGEPEQYF. The chain is built from TRBV6-6 and TRBJ2-7; no reliable D call. The CDR3 runs 12 residues. Trimming cost V 9 bases and J 6 bases, with 15 bases left between them. Germline V gene sequence: CDR1 MNHNY, CDR2 SVGAGI (reference sequence).

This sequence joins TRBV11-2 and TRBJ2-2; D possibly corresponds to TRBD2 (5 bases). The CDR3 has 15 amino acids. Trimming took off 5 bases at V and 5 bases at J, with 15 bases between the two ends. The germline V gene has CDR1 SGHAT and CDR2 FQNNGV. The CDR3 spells CASSGPSRATGELFF. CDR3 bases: TGTGCCAGCAGCGGGCCTAGCCGGGCAACCGGGGAGCTGTTTTTT.

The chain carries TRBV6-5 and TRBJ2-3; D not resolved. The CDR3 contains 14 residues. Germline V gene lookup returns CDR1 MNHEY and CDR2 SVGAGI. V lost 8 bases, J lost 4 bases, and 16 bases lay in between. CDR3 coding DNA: TGTGCCAGCCGAAACGTCGAGAGCGCAGATACGCAGTATTTT. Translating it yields CASRNVESADTQYF.

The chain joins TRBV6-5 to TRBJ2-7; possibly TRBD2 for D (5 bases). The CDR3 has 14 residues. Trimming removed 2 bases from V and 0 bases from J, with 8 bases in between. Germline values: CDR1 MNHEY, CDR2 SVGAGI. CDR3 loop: CASSYAGGSYEQYV. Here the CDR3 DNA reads TGTGCCAGCAGTTACGCGGGTGGCTCCTACGAGCAGTACGTC.

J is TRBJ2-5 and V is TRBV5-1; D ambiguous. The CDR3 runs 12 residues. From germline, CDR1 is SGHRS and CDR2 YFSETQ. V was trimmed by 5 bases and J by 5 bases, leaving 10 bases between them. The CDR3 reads CASRNEEETQYF. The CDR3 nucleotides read TGCGCCAGCAGGAACGAGGAGGAGACCCAGTACTTC.

CDR3 nucleotide sequence: TGTGCCAGCAGCTTAGAGTATCAGCCCCAGCATTTT. Its translation is CASSLEYQPQHF. The V call is TRBV7-2, the J call TRBJ1-5; unclear D gene. CDR1 is SGHTA, CDR2 FQGNSA, per germline. The CDR3 has 12 amino acids. The ends were cut back, 1 base at V and 5 bases at J, with 3 bases in the middle.